This record covers a single T cell receptor beta chain. The entry originates in a study of siplizumab effects on memory and regulatory T cells. Profiling relied on immunoSEQ multiplex PCR, and the TCRdb table lists in-frame clones only, not all of them. The sample shows approximately 50,000 clones, 85% to 95% of them seen only once. Germline CDR1 and CDR2: SGHAT and FQNNGV. V was pared by 8 bases and J by 0 bases, with 15 bases between. The CDR3 contains 15 residues. The chain has TRBV11-2 and TRBJ2-3, with D unclear. Sequenced input: CD8+ T cells sorted from blood. The receptor comes from a human donor in good health. The CDR3 is CASSQWKASTDTQYF. The CDR3 coding sequence is TGTGCCAGCTCCCAATGGAAAGCCAGCACAGATACGCAGTATTTT.